This record covers a single T cell receptor beta chain. Other DNA sequences within the sample encode an identical CDR3. The germline V gene encodes CDR1 SGHRS and CDR2 YFSETQ. V lost 0 bases, J lost 8 bases, and 4 bases stayed unmatched. The CDR3 is made up of 15 amino acids. The source of the sample is a study of shared clonotypes between healthy human individuals. Assay: immunoSEQ multiplex PCR; the TCRdb copy retains only in-frame clones and omits some. The top ten hold roughly 1.5% of the sample, which has about 980,000 clones, approximately 76% seen once. V is TRBV5-1 and J is TRBJ2-1; 11 positions match TRBD2. This receptor was identified in a man aged 18 to 30 in good health. The sequencing sample was made of memory CD4+ T cells sorted from blood. The subset here: CD45RA-negative fraction. Here the CDR3 reads CASSLGLAGFDEQFF. The DNA for the CDR3 is TGCGCCAGCAGCTTGGGACTAGCGGGGTTCGATGAGCAGTTCTTC.